This TCR beta chain derives from a study of blood T cell repertoires in COVID-19. The wider study: Both acute and convalescent COVID-19 samples were obtained from the United States, Italy and Spain. PBMCs, B-cell-depleted T cells, or T cells were the source of the cDNA or gDNA that made up the material.

Germline loops: CDR1 MNHEY, CDR2 SMNVEV (reference sequence). The length of the CDR3 is 12 residues. The V end was cut by 8 bases, the J end by 5 bases, with 12 bases between. As originally analysed: The authors estimated nucleated cell counts from reference gene primer amplification. Assay used: immunoSEQ multiplex PCR; TCRdb lists only in-frame clones, some missing. From that table come the V and J calls and clone size; the DNA was used to work out D and trimming. This sample has 30,000 to 40,000 clones, with about 82% found just once. The sample comprised peripheral blood. The V call is TRBV27, the J call TRBJ2-5; no clear D gene. The TCR was taken from a man over 45 with active COVID-19. The CDR3 sequence is CASSLQKETQYF. For the CDR3, the DNA is TGTGCCAGCTCCCTCCAGAAGGAGACCCAGTACTTC.